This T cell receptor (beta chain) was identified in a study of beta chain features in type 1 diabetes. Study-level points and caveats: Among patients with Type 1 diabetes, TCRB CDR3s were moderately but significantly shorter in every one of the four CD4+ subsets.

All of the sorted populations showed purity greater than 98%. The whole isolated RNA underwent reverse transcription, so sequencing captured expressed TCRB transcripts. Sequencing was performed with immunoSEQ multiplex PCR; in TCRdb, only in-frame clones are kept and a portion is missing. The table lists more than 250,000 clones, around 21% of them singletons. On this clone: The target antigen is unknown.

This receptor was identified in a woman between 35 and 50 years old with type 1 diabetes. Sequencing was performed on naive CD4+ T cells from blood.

CDR3: CASSLGEGSGTNEQFF. CDR3 in DNA: TGTGCCAGCAGCTTAGGAGAGGGTAGCGGGACGAATGAGCAGTTCTTC. The rearrangement uses TRBV7-9 and TRBJ2-1; 8 nucleotides line up with TRBD2. V shed 1 base and J 7 bases; nucleotides not matched to a gene: 9. Germline CDR1 reads SEHNR; CDR2 reads FQNEAQ (reference sequence). This CDR3 is 16 amino acids long.